This T cell receptor (beta chain) derives from a study of a mutant IDH1 vaccine in newly diagnosed glioma. Study-level information: Vaccine administration was initiated 4-6 weeks following radiotherapy alone, or with temozolomide cycles. Treated patients had a mean age of roughly 39 years and a 62.5% male, 37.5% female split. Most patients had received both radiotherapy and temozolomide, the prior options being radiotherapy, temozolomide, or both.

The V gene's germline CDR1 is MNHEY and CDR2 SVGAGI. There are 13 residues in the CDR3. Trimming took 7 bases from V and 4 from J; bases not matched to a gene: 2. This clone came up once. Its antigen is undetermined. Documented time point: week 5, during vaccination. Vaccination comprised doses that each held 300 ug of mutant IDH1 20-mer peptide, plus topical imiquimod. Donors had new WHO grade 3 or 4 IDH1-mutant, ATRX-lost astrocytomas. The table came from immunoSEQ multiplex PCR; TCRdb's copy has only in-frame clones and leaves some out. The table includes 50,000 to 70,000 clones, less than 85% detected once.

The sequence came from a woman under 30 with glioma. Some clones in this sample may be carry-over from other donors' samples. Sequenced material: PBMCs, taken from a glioma patient whose treatment included an IDH1 peptide vaccine. V usage is TRBV6-5 and J usage is TRBJ2-5, with TRBD2 matching 11 bases. CDR3 DNA sequence: TGTGCCAGCAACCTAGCGGGAGGAGAGACCCAGTACTTC. It encodes CASNLAGGETQYF.